This TCR beta chain was sequenced during a study of CD8 T cells in Susac syndrome. Per the germline V gene, CDR1 is MNHEY and CDR2 is SMNVEV (reference sequence). The CDR3 has 13 residues. J gave up 5 bases and V 6 bases, and 6 bases lay outside the gene matches. TEMRA cells were FACS-enriched, with CD8+ and CD4+ T cells isolated negatively. An amount of RNA that ranged from roughly 0.5 to 1 ug was reverse transcribed with random hexamers. TCRdb used MiXCR to reprocess the immunoSEQ multiplex PCR reads, holding one entry per CDR3 protein. The sample yields approximately 100,000 distinct CDR3 sequences, approximately 90% seen once.

J is TRBJ2-7 and V is TRBV27, with 8 positions matching TRBD1. This clonotype originated in a human donor in good health. Sequenced material: CD8+ T cells from PBMCs. The CDR3 reads CASSDRGLNEQYF. CDR3 coding DNA: TGTGCCAGCAGCGACAGGGGACTGAACGAGCAGTACTTC.